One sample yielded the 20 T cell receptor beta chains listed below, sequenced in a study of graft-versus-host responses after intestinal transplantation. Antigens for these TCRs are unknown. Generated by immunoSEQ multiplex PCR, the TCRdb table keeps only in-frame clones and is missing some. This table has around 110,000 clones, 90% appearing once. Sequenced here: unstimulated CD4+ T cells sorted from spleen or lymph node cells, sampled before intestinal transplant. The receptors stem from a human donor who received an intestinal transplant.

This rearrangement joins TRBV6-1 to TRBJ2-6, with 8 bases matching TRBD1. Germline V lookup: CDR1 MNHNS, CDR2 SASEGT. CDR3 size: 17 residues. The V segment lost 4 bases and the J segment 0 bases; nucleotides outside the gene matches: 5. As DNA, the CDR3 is TGTGCCAGCAGTGCCCGGGACAGGAGCTCTGGGGCCAACGTCCTGACTTTC. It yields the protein CASSARDRSSGANVLTF.

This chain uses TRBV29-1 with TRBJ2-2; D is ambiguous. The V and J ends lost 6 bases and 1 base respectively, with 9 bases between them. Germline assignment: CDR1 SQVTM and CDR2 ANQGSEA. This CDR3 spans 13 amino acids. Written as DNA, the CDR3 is TGCAGCGTCTACCCAGGGAACACCGGGGAGCTGTTTTTT. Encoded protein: CSVYPGNTGELFF.

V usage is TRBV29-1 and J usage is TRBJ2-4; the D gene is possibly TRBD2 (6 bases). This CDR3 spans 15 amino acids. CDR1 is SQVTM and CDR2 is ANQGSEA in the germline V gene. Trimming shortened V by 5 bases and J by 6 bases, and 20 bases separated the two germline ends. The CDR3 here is CSVTSQEGITNIQYF. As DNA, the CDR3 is TGCAGCGTTACGTCACAGGAGGGAATTACAAACATTCAGTACTTC. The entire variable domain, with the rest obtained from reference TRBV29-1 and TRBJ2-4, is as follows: SAVISQKPSRDICQRGTSLTIQCQVDSQVTMMFWYRQQPGQSLTLIATANQGSEATYESGFVIDKFPISRPNLTFSTLTVSNMSPEDSSIYLCSVTSQEGITNIQYFGAGTRLSVL.

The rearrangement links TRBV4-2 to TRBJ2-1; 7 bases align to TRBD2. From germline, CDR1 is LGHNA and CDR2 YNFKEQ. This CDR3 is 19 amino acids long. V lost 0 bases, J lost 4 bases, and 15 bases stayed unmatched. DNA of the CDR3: TGTGCCAGCAGCCAAGACAGGTCGAGAGGCGGGAGAATTTACAATGAGCAGTTCTTC. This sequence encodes CASSQDRSRGGRIYNEQFF.

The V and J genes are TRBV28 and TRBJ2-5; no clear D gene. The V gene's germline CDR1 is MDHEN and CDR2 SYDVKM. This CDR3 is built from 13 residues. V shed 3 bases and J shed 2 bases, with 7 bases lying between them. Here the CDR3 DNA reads TGTGCCAGCAGTTTGGGCAGTCAAGAGACCCAGTACTTC. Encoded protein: CASSLGSQETQYF.

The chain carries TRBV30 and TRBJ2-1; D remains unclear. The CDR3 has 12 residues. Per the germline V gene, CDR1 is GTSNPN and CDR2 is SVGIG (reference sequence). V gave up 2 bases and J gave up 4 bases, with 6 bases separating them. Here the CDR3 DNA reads TGTGCCTGGAGTAATCCGTACAATGAGCAGTTCTTC. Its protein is CAWSNPYNEQFF.

CDR3: CASSLGGRPYNEQFF. The CDR3 bases are TGTGCCAGCAGTTTGGGCGGGCGCCCCTACAATGAGCAGTTCTTC. The chain links TRBV28 to TRBJ2-1; possibly TRBD2 for D (5 bases). Trimming removed 3 bases from V and 2 bases from J, with 11 bases in between. CDR3 length: 15 amino acids. Germline V gene data show CDR1 as MDHEN and CDR2 as SYDVKM.

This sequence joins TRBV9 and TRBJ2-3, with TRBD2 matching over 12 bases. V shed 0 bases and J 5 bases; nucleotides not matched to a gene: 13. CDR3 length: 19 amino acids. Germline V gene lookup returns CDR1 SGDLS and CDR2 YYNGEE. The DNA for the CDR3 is TGTGCCAGCAGCGTAGGGGCACGGGGCCTAGCGGGGGGGATAGATACGCAGTATTTT. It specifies CASSVGARGLAGGIDTQYF. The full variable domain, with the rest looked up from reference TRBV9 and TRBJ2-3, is DSGVTQTPKHLITATGQRVTLRCSPRSGDLSVYWYQQSLDQGLQFLIQYYNGEERAKGNILERFSAQQFPDLHSELNLSSLELGDSALYFCASSVGARGLAGGIDTQYFGPGTRLTVL.

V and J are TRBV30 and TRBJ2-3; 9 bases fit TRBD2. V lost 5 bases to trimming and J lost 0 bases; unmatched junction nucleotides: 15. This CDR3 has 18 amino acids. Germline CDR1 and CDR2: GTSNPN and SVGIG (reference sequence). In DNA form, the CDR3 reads TGTGCCTGGTCGGGGGCCGCACAAACTAGCGGGAGCACAGATACGCAGTATTTT. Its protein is CAWSGAAQTSGSTDTQYF.

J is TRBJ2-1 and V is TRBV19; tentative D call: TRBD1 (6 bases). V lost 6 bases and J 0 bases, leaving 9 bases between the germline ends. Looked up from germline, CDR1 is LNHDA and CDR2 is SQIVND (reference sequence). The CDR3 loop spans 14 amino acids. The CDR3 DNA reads TGTGCCAGTAGGGGGACAAACTCCTACAATGAGCAGTTCTTC. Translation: CASRGTNSYNEQFF.

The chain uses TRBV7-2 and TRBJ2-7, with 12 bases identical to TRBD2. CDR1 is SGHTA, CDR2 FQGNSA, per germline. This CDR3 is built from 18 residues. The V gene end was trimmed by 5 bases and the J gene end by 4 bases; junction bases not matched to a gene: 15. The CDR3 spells CASSPGLAGLSLGYEQYF. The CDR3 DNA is TGTGCCAGCAGCCCCGGACTAGCGGGACTTTCCCTGGGGTACGAGCAGTACTTC.

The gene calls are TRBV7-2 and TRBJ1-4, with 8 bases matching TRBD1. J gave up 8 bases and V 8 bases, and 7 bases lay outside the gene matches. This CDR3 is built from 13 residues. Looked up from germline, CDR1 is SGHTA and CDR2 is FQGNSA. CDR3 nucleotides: TGTGCCAGCGGCAGGGGGCTCATAGAAAAACTGTTTTTT. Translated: CASGRGLIEKLFF.

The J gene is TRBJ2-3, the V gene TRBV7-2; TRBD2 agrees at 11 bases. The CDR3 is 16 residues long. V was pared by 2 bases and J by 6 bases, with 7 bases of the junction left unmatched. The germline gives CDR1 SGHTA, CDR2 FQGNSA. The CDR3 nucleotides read TGTGCCAGCAGCTTACAAGTTAGCGGGGGGGCCGATACGCAGTATTTT. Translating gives CASSLQVSGGADTQYF.

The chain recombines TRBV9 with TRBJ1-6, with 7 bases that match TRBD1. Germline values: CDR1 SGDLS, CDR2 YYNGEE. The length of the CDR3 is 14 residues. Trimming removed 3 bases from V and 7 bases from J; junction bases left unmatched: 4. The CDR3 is CASSAGQLNSPLHF. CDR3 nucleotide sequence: TGTGCCAGCAGCGCGGGACAGCTAAATTCACCCCTCCACTTT.

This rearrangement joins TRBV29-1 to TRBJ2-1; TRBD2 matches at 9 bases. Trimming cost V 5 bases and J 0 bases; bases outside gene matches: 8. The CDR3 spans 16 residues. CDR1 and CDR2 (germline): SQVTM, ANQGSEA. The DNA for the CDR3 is TGCAGCGTTAGGGGTAGCGGGGGAAGCTCCTACAATGAGCAGTTCTTC. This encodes CSVRGSGGSSYNEQFF.

The CDR3 region has the DNA TGTGCCAGCAGCGTAGTTCCAGGGGCAGATGGCTACACCTTC. Translation gives CASSVVPGADGYTF. V is TRBV9 and J is TRBJ1-2; possibly TRBD1 for D (6 bases). V was shortened by 0 bases and J by 6 bases, with 12 bases between the two germline ends. The CDR3 runs 14 residues. Germline V gene lookup returns CDR1 SGDLS and CDR2 YYNGEE. The full variable domain, in which reference TRBV9 and TRBJ1-2 provide the parts outside the CDR3, is DSGVTQTPKHLITATGQRVTLRCSPRSGDLSVYWYQQSLDQGLQFLIQYYNGEERAKGNILERFSAQQFPDLHSELNLSSLELGDSALYFCASSVVPGADGYTFGSGTRLTVV.

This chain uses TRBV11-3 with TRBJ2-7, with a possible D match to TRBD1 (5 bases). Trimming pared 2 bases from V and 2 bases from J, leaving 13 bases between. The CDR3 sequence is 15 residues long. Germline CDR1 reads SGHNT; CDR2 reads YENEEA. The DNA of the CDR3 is TGTGCCAGCAGCTTATCTTCAGGGTCGGCCTACGAGCAGTACTTC. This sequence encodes CASSLSSGSAYEQYF.

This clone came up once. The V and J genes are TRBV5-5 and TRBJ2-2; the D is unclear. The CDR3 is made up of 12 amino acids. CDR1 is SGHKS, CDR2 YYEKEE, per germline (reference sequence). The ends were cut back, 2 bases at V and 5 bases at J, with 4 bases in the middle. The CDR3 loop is CASSFSTGELFF. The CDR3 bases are TGTGCCAGCAGCTTCTCGACCGGGGAGCTGTTTTTT.

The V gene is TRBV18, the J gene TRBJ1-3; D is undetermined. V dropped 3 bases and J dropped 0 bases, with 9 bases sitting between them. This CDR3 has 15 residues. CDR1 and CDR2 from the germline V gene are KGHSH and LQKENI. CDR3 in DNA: TGTGCCAGCTCACCCTCCGCGGGCTCTGGAAACACCATATATTTT. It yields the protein CASSPSAGSGNTIYF.

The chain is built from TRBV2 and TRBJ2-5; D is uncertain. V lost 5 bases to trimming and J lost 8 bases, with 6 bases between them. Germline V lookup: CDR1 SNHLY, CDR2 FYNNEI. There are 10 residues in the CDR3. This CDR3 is CASSWATQYF. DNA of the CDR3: TGTGCCAGCAGTTGGGCTACCCAGTACTTC.